The 4 T cell receptor beta chains listed next were all sequenced from one sample in a study of T cell responses to AZD1222 COVID-19 vaccine. TCRdb's table, derived via immunoSEQ multiplex PCR, lists solely in-frame clones and lacks some. The data hold approximately 120,000 clones, with around 87% observed a single time. The sample was peripheral blood, taken 28 days after the second AZD1222 dose. These receptors were taken from an adult who received the AZD1222 COVID-19 vaccine.

This clone was detected only a few times. The chain links TRBV21-1 to TRBJ2-7; the D call of TRBD1 is as the table states it, not checked on the DNA. TRBV21-1 corresponds to a pseudogene. The CDR3 loop spans 15 amino acids. CDR3 DNA sequence: TGTGCCAGCAGCCTACCGCCAGGGAAGGTCTACGAGCAGTACTTC. Translation: CASSLPPGKVYEQYF.

About this clone itself: Other DNA variants within this sample encode the same CDR3. The genes are TRBV7-2 and TRBJ2-7, with 8 bases fitting TRBD1. The V gene end was trimmed by 3 bases and the J gene end by 0 bases; junction bases not matched to a gene: 4. This CDR3 comprises 15 residues. From germline, CDR1 is SGHTA and CDR2 FQGNSA. DNA of the CDR3: TGTGCCAGCAGCTTTACCGGGACAGGCTCCTACGAGCAGTACTTC. This translates into CASSFTGTGSYEQYF.

V gene TRBV4-2 combines with J gene TRBJ1-1; possible D gene TRBD1, 6 bases. The CDR3 length is 14 residues. In germline, CDR1 is LGHNA, CDR2 YNFKEQ. The V end lost 5 bases, the J end lost 0 bases, and 10 bases lay between the germline ends. For the CDR3, the DNA is TGTGCCAGCAGCGATGGACAGATGAACACTGAAGCTTTCTTT. Residues: CASSDGQMNTEAFF.

The chain links TRBV5-4 to TRBJ2-7; TRBD1 might be the D (5 bases). The CDR3 is 14 residues long. Trimming removed 4 bases at V and 0 bases at J, with 11 bases between. Per germline, CDR1 SGHNT and CDR2 YYREEE (reference sequence). CDR3 sequence (DNA): TGTGCCAGCAGCCCCGACAGATCCTCCTACGAGCAGTACTTC. Amino acid sequence: CASSPDRSSYEQYF. The variable domain in full, completed from reference TRBV5-4 and TRBJ2-7, reads ETGVTQSPTHLIKTRGQQVTLRCSSQSGHNTVSWYQQALGQGPQFIFQYYREEENGRGNFPPRFSGLQFPNYSSELNVNALELDDSALYLCASSPDRSSYEQYFGPGTRLTVT.